This T cell receptor (beta chain) was observed in a study of cytomegalovirus exposure and HLA in healthy donors. Primers: 60 Vbeta forward and 13 Jbeta reverse. Assay used: immunoSEQ multiplex PCR; TCRdb lists only in-frame clones, some missing. This sample's table reports 34,000 or so clones. The trim removed 5 bases at V and 4 bases at J, leaving 2 bases unmatched. The germline V gene encodes CDR1 MRHNA and CDR2 SNTAGT. This CDR3 is 13 amino acids long. This rearrangement joins TRBV6-4 to TRBJ2-7, with 10 positions matching TRBD1. This receptor was obtained from a female donor in good health and CMV-seronegative. The sample taken for sequencing was PBMCs. The CDR3 spells CASSRDRGYEQYF. Here the CDR3 DNA reads TGTGCCAGCAGTAGGGACAGGGGATACGAGCAGTACTTC.